This TCR beta chain was sequenced during a study of T cells in women clearing cervical HPV infection. Turning to this clone: From the germline J gene comes the end of the CDR3, since the read stops 3 residues before it.

Germline lookup yields CDR1 SGHVS and CDR2 FQNEAQ. The CDR3 covers 14 residues. Trimming left V 5 bases short and J 5 bases short, with 13 bases between. Profiled with immunoSEQ multiplex PCR; TCRdb holds only in-frame clones, not every one. The sample totals about 35,000 clones. The sequence was collected from a woman aged 18-69 years with a cervical HPV16 infection that either progressed to CIN3+ or cleared (not recorded which). The sequenced sample consisted of blood buffy coat. The chain uses TRBV7-8 and TRBJ1-5; D not certain. CDR3 region: CASSRGLTYQPQHF. The part of the CDR3 DNA that was read is TGTGCCAGCAGCCGGGGTTTAACTTATCAGCCC. Complete variable domain (other parts from reference TRBV7-8 and TRBJ1-5): GAGVSQSPRYKVAKRGQDVALRCDPISGHVSLFWYQQALGQGPEFLTYFQNEAQLDKSGLPSDRFFAERPEGSVSTLKIQRTQQEDSAVYLCASSRGLTYQPQHFGDGTRLSIL.